The rows below give T cell receptor beta chains drawn from one sample of a study of blood T cell repertoires in COVID-19. Sequencing used immunoSEQ multiplex PCR; TCRdb keeps in-frame clones, though not all of them. In the table there are approximately 200,000 clones, roughly 85% of which are singletons. Material: peripheral blood. These receptor sequences come from a man between 60 and 70 years old with acute or convalescent COVID-19. Both conserved end residues are part of each CDR3. Each record gives: V gene, J gene, D gene, clone size, CDR3 protein, CDR3 DNA. The D gene is left open where the match is weak. Size is stated for part of the rows, as once, few or many counts, or as a class when the clone is expanded.

>TRBV11-2|TRBJ2-3|TRBD2|once
CASSLEVAGYTDTQYF
TGTGCCAGCAGCTTAGAGGTAGCGGGCTACACAGATACGCAGTATTTT
>TRBV27|TRBJ2-3|-|-
CASSLLDTGTQYF
TGTGCCAGCAGTTTGCTAGACACAGGTACGCAGTATTTT
>TRBV4-1|TRBJ2-1|-|-
CASSQTGTYWNEQFF
TGCGCCAGCAGCCAGACCGGGACATATTGGAATGAGCAGTTCTTC
>TRBV5-3|TRBJ2-1|TRBD2|-
CARSWEGLAGLNEQFF
TGTGCCAGAAGCTGGGAGGGACTAGCGGGACTTAATGAGCAGTTCTTC
>TRBV10-3|TRBJ2-3|TRBD2|-
CAISPPREEGDTQYF
TGTGCCATCAGCCCCCCTCGGGAGGAGGGAGATACGCAGTATTTT
>TRBV19|TRBJ2-1|-|-
CASSASGGIREFF
TGTGCCAGTAGCGCCTCCGGGGGAATTAGGGAGTTCTTC
>TRBV5-1|TRBJ1-1|TRBD1|-
CASSLDRGNTEAFF
TGCGCCAGCAGCTTGGACAGGGGGAACACTGAAGCTTTCTTT
>TRBV18|TRBJ1-1|-|-
CASSPDRGSTEAFF
TGTGCCAGCTCACCGGACAGAGGGAGCACTGAAGCTTTCTTT
>TRBV5-1|TRBJ2-7|TRBD2|-
CASSPGTSGGSYEQYF
TGCGCCAGCAGCCCTGGGACTAGCGGGGGCTCCTACGAGCAGTACTTC
>TRBV19|TRBJ2-1|-|-
CASALVRVSSYNEQFF
TGTGCCAGCGCTTTGGTCCGAGTGAGCTCCTACAATGAGCAGTTCTTC
>TRBV9|TRBJ1-1|TRBD1|-
CASSVRDRGPGNTEAFF
TGTGCCAGCAGCGTAAGGGACAGGGGGCCAGGGAACACTGAAGCTTTCTTT